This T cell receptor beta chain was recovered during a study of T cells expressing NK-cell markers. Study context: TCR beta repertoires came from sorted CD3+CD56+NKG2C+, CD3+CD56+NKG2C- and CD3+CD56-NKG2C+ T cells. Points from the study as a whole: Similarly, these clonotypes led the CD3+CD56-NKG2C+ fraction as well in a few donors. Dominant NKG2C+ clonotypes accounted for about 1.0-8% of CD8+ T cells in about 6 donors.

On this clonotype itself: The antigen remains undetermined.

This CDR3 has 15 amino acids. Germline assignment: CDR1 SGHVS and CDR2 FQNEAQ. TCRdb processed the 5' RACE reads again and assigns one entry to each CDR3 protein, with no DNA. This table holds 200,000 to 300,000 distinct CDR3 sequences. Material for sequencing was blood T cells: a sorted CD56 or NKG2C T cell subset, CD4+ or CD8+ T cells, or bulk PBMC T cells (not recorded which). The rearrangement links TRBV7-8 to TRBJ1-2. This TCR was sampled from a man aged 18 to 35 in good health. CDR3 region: CASSASGGTNYGYTF.